One sample yielded the 31 T cell receptor beta chains listed below, sequenced in a study of T cell clonotyping in hematopoietic cell transplantation. The time point here: recipient sample about 28 days before transplant, after cytoreduction. Clones were read by immunoSEQ multiplex PCR, and TCRdb kept only the in-frame ones, dropping some. The sample has about 41,000 clones; 85% are singletons. This sample comprised peripheral blood mononuclear cells, obtained before stem cell transplant. The receptors here all came from a man between 60 and 70 years old with acute myeloid leukemia. Some clones in this sample may be carry-over from other donors' samples.

This clone was seen a handful of times. The chain employs TRBV7-9 and TRBJ1-1, with D possibly TRBD1 on 6 matching bases. The CDR3 has 11 residues. In germline, CDR1 is SEHNR, CDR2 FQNEAQ (reference sequence). V shed 4 bases and J shed 10 bases, with 10 bases lying between them. CDR3 residues: CASSSGALAFF. The CDR3 bases are TGTGCCAGCAGCTCAGGGGCGTTAGCTTTCTTT.

The chain joins TRBV28 to TRBJ2-7; TRBD1 aligns across 9 bases. This CDR3 has 13 residues. CDR1 MDHEN and CDR2 SYDVKM come from the germline V gene. DNA for the CDR3: TGTGGGATTAAGGGACAGGGTTCTTACGAGCAGTACTTC. Amino acid sequence: CGIKGQGSYEQYF. Variable domain in full (rest from reference TRBV28 and TRBJ2-7): DVKVTQSSRYLVKRTGEKVFLECVQDMDHENMFWYRQDPGLGLRLIYFSYDVKMKEKGDIPEGYSVSREKKERFSLILESASTNQTSMYLCGIKGQGSYEQYFGPGTRLTVT.

The genes are TRBV6-5 and TRBJ2-3; D possibly corresponds to TRBD2 (5 bases). The germline gives CDR1 MNHEY, CDR2 SVGAGI. V lost 6 bases to trimming and J lost 2 bases, with 12 bases between them. The CDR3 runs to 14 residues. DNA for the CDR3: TGTGCCAGCAGGGCCCTAGACTACACAGATACGCAGTATTTT. Its protein product is CASRALDYTDTQYF.

This rearrangement joins TRBV5-1 to TRBJ2-7; 8 bases fit TRBD1. The J segment lost 0 bases and the V segment lost 8 bases, leaving 16 bases of the junction unmatched. The CDR3 has 17 amino acids. From germline, CDR1 is SGHRS and CDR2 YFSETQ. The CDR3 here is CASRPRRQGPHSYEQYF. For the CDR3, the DNA is TGCGCCAGTCGACCCCGACGACAGGGGCCTCACTCCTACGAGCAGTACTTC. Supplemented by reference TRBV5-1 and TRBJ2-7, the full variable domain reads KAGVTQTPRYLIKTRGQQVTLSCSPISGHRSVSWYQQTPGQGLQFLFEYFSETQRNKGNFPGRFSGRQFSNSRSEMNVSTLELGDSALYLCASRPRRQGPHSYEQYFGPGTRLTVT.

This chain uses TRBV19 with TRBJ1-6, with 7 bases that match TRBD1. The CDR3 runs 16 residues. Looked up from germline, CDR1 is LNHDA and CDR2 is SQIVND (reference sequence). V was pared by 4 bases and J by 7 bases, with 10 bases of the junction left unmatched. CDR3 region: CASSKRQGQGNSPLHF. The CDR3 DNA sequence: TGTGCCAGTAGTAAAAGACAGGGCCAAGGGAATTCACCCCTCCACTTT. The full variable domain, in which reference TRBV19 and TRBJ1-6 provide the parts outside the CDR3, is DGGITQSPKYLFRKEGQNVTLSCEQNLNHDAMYWYRQDPGQGLRLIYYSQIVNDFQKGDIAEGYSVSREKKESFPLTVTSAQKNPTAFYLCASSKRQGQGNSPLHFGNGTRLTVT.

The rearrangement joins TRBV7-2 to TRBJ1-2; maybe TRBD1 (5 bases). Looked up from germline, CDR1 is SGHTA and CDR2 is FQGNSA. The CDR3 has 14 amino acids. V gave up 4 bases and J gave up 4 bases, with 13 bases separating them. This chain's CDR3 is CASSYPGGVYGYTF. In DNA form, the CDR3 reads TGTGCCAGCAGCTACCCGGGGGGGGTCTATGGCTACACCTTC.

The chain is built from TRBV2 and TRBJ2-1; 11 bases are a match to TRBD1. In germline, CDR1 is SNHLY, CDR2 FYNNEI. With V trimmed by 8 bases and J by 5 bases, 8 bases remained unmatched. This CDR3 spans 15 amino acids. The CDR3 spells CASLRVGQGDNEQFF. The CDR3 DNA sequence: TGTGCCAGCCTTCGCGTGGGACAGGGGGACAATGAGCAGTTCTTC.

V usage is TRBV11-3 and J usage is TRBJ2-5, with D maybe TRBD2 (6 bases). Deletions cut 6 bases from V and 5 bases from J, with 19 bases between. Germline CDR1 reads SGHNT; CDR2 reads YENEEA. The CDR3 is 15 residues long. CDR3 sequence reads: CASSVRLAGGETQYF. The CDR3 bases are TGTGCCAGCAGTGTTCGGCTAGCTGGGGGGGAGACCCAGTACTTC.

The genes are TRBV28 and TRBJ1-5; D not resolved. Germline V gene data show CDR1 as MDHEN and CDR2 as SYDVKM. The CDR3 sequence is 12 residues long. V lost 8 bases and J lost 9, with 14 bases in between. As DNA, the CDR3 is TGTGCCAGCTGTTCGCTGCTGAGGCCCCAGCATTTT. Translation: CASCSLLRPQHF.

The chain has TRBV6-1 and TRBJ1-2, with D perhaps matching TRBD1 (5 bases). Germline V gives CDR1 MNHNS, CDR2 SASEGT. The CDR3 has 14 residues. V lost 2 bases and J 6 bases, leaving 13 bases between the germline ends. The CDR3 protein is CASSEPDSSDGYTF. Here the CDR3 DNA reads TGTGCCAGCAGTGAACCTGACAGTTCGGATGGCTACACCTTC.

This chain uses TRBV2 with TRBJ2-2; 10 positions match TRBD2. The germline CDR1 and CDR2 sequences are SNHLY and FYNNEI. V trimming: 5 bases; J trimming: 1 base; junction bases outside the gene matches: 1. The CDR3 is 15 residues long. In DNA form, the CDR3 reads TGTGCCAGCAGTAGACTAGCGGGGAACACCGGGGAGCTGTTTTTT. This encodes CASSRLAGNTGELFF.

DNA for the CDR3: TGTGCCAGCAGTTTCACCTCAGCCCGGGTTTCAGAGCAGTACTTC. It specifies CASSFTSARVSEQYF. The rearrangement joins TRBV27 to TRBJ2-7; D remains unclear. V lost 3 bases to trimming and J lost 7 bases, with 19 bases between them. Germline CDR1 is MNHEY and CDR2 is SMNVEV (reference sequence). This CDR3 is built from 15 residues.

The chain carries TRBV6-1 and TRBJ2-3; D call uncertain. CDR3 length equals 14 residues. Per the germline V gene, CDR1 is MNHNS and CDR2 is SASEGT. V lost 5 bases and J lost 2, with 11 bases in between. The CDR3 sequence is CASSSKTYTDTQYF. The CDR3 DNA sequence: TGTGCCAGCAGTTCAAAAACTTACACAGATACGCAGTATTTT.

The chain recombines TRBV27 with TRBJ1-2; 7 bases are shared with TRBD1. CDR1 and CDR2 (germline): MNHEY, SMNVEV (reference sequence). V trimming: 5 bases; J trimming: 4 bases; junction bases outside the gene matches: 13. This CDR3 contains 16 residues. This chain's CDR3 is CASSRQGMDGVYGYTF. DNA for the CDR3: TGTGCCAGCAGTCGACAGGGAATGGACGGAGTCTATGGCTACACCTTC.

V usage is TRBV10-3 and J usage is TRBJ2-7, with TRBD1 matching 9 bases. CDR3 length: 16 amino acids. Germline V CDR1 and CDR2: ENHRY, SYGVKD. Unmatched junction bases numbered 12, after V lost 5 bases and J lost 4 bases. The chain's CDR3 is CAISPTPGTGRYEQYF. The CDR3, as DNA: TGTGCCATCAGTCCTACACCCGGGACAGGGCGTTACGAGCAGTACTTC.

The genes are TRBV7-9 and TRBJ2-7; 8 nucleotides agree with TRBD1. The junction had 12 bases not matched to a gene; V was cut back by 5 bases and J by 3 bases. The CDR3 runs 16 residues. The germline V gene encodes CDR1 SEHNR and CDR2 FQNEAQ (reference sequence). The CDR3 DNA follows: TGTGCCAGCAGCCCGACATCCGGGACAGGTTACTACGAGCAGTACTTC. Translated, it gives CASSPTSGTGYYEQYF.

This chain links TRBV4-3 with TRBJ1-1; no clear D. The V gene's germline CDR1 is LGHNA and CDR2 YSLEER. The CDR3 length is 18 residues. Trimming removed 1 base from V and 5 bases from J, with 23 bases in between. The CDR3 protein is CASSQGIRSSQTLTEAFF. CDR3 coding DNA: TGCGCCAGCAGCCAAGGTATCAGGTCCTCTCAAACACTGACTGAAGCTTTCTTT.

This chain joins TRBV5-1 and TRBJ2-1; D unresolved. CDR3 length: 12 amino acids. V was cut by 4 bases and J by 4 bases, with 6 bases left in between. CDR1 SGHRS and CDR2 YFSETQ come from the germline V gene. The CDR3 loop is CASSPEYNEQFF. DNA of the CDR3: TGCGCCAGCAGCCCGGAGTACAATGAGCAGTTCTTC.

V is TRBV11-1 and J is TRBJ2-7, with D perhaps TRBD2 (6 bases). Trimming cost V 4 bases and J 3 bases, with 16 bases left between them. Per the germline V gene, CDR1 is SGHAT and CDR2 is FQDESV (reference sequence). CDR3 length: 15 amino acids. CDR3 loop: CASSWSRDSDYEQYF. In DNA, the CDR3 is TGTGCCAGCAGCTGGAGCCGGGACTCGGACTACGAGCAGTACTTC.

The chain employs TRBV2 and TRBJ2-7, with 11 bases lining up with TRBD2. V shed 1 base and J 7 bases; nucleotides not matched to a gene: 9. In germline, CDR1 is SNHLY, CDR2 FYNNEI. The CDR3 extends over 16 amino acids. The CDR3 DNA follows: TGTGCCAGCAGTGAAGGACTAGCGGGATCCCCAGGGGAGCAGTACTTC. Amino acids: CASSEGLAGSPGEQYF.

V is TRBV29-1 and J is TRBJ1-1, with TRBD1 as a possible D gene (5 bases). Germline CDR1 is SQVTM and CDR2 is ANQGSEA. This CDR3 contains 11 residues. V was shortened by 7 bases and J by 1 base, with 7 bases between the two germline ends. CDR3 DNA sequence: TGCAGCGCAACAGGGAACACTGAAGCTTTCTTT. Translating it yields CSATGNTEAFF.

This clone was seen only a few times. V gene TRBV30 combines with J gene TRBJ1-3, with 8 bases aligning to TRBD1. Germline V gene data show CDR1 as GTSNPN and CDR2 as SVGIG (reference sequence). The CDR3 is 13 residues long. The V segment lost 5 bases and the J segment 0 bases; nucleotides outside the gene matches: 0. The CDR3 is CAWDRGSGNTIYF. DNA for the CDR3: TGTGCCTGGGACAGGGGCTCTGGAAACACCATATATTTT.

This clone has a handful of counts. The chain is built from TRBV2 and TRBJ1-2; D possibly corresponds to TRBD1 (6 bases). V was trimmed by 6 bases and J by 4 bases, leaving 12 bases between them. The CDR3 runs 13 residues. Germline V gene sequence: CDR1 SNHLY, CDR2 FYNNEI. DNA for the CDR3: TGTGCCAGCAGAAGGGGGTTGGGCTATGGCTACACCTTC. This codes for CASRRGLGYGYTF.

The rearrangement uses TRBV18 and TRBJ1-5; tentatively, D is TRBD1 (6 bases). Germline V lookup: CDR1 KGHSH, CDR2 LQKENI. The CDR3 contains 15 residues. Trimming shortened V by 5 bases and J by 10 bases, and 21 bases separated the two germline ends. CDR3 residues: CASSERDIGVHPQHF. The CDR3, as DNA: TGTGCCAGCTCAGAAAGGGACATCGGTGTCCATCCCCAGCATTTT.

V is TRBV5-6 and J is TRBJ2-2; a possible D gene is TRBD1 (7 bases). This CDR3 is built from 15 residues. Germline-derived CDR1 and CDR2 are SGHDT and YYEEEE. Trimming took off 6 bases at V and 6 bases at J, with 18 bases between the two ends. CDR3 sequence reads: CASTDWRGLAGELFF. In nucleotides, the CDR3 is TGTGCCAGCACCGACTGGAGGGGGCTTGCCGGGGAGCTGTTTTTT.

This rearrangement joins TRBV28 to TRBJ2-7, with 9 positions matching TRBD1. V gave up 6 bases and J gave up 3 bases; unmatched junction bases: 12. The germline gives CDR1 MDHEN, CDR2 SYDVKM. This CDR3 has 16 residues. The CDR3 spells CASRPLTGTGIYEQYF. The CDR3 coding sequence is TGTGCCAGCAGACCCCTCACCGGGACAGGGATCTACGAGCAGTACTTC.

The chain joins TRBV10-3 to TRBJ1-6; TRBD1 is a possible D gene (5 bases). Germline assignment: CDR1 ENHRY and CDR2 SYGVKD. Between the trimmed V and J ends, which lost 10 bases and 8 bases, there was a span of 12 bases. This CDR3 spans 12 amino acids. This CDR3 is CATTDRDSPLHF. CDR3 in DNA: TGTGCCACGACAGACCGGGATTCACCCCTCCACTTT.

The chain combines TRBV5-1 with TRBJ1-2; D is possibly TRBD1 (5 bases). This CDR3 spans 14 amino acids. Germline V CDR1 and CDR2: SGHRS, YFSETQ. The ends were cut back, 2 bases at V and 3 bases at J, with 11 bases in the middle. The CDR3, as DNA: TGCGCCAGCAGCTTCAGCGCACAGGACTATGGCTACACCTTC. Translated: CASSFSAQDYGYTF.

The CDR3 DNA sequence: TGTGCCAGCAGCCCCGACGGACAGGGAGGCGGTGGCTACACCTTC. Amino acids: CASSPDGQGGGGYTF. This chain joins TRBV6-4 and TRBJ1-2; 8 bases align to TRBD1. Germline lookup yields CDR1 MRHNA and CDR2 SNTAGT. Germline trimming cut 6 bases from V and 7 bases from J; bases unmatched to any gene: 13. CDR3 length equals 15 residues.

The chain has TRBV11-1 and TRBJ1-1; D is unresolved. Trimming left V 2 bases short and J 7 bases short, with 11 bases between. This CDR3 is 13 amino acids long. Germline V CDR1 and CDR2: SGHAT, FQDESV (reference sequence). The chain's CDR3 is CASSLSISGEAFF. In DNA form, the CDR3 reads TGTGCCAGCAGCTTATCCATTAGTGGTGAAGCTTTCTTT.

This chain links TRBV6-5 with TRBJ1-3; no clear D gene. This CDR3 has 13 residues. Germline CDR1 reads MNHEY; CDR2 reads SVGAGI. The germline V and J ends were trimmed by 6 bases and 5 bases, with 11 bases remaining between them. CDR3 sequence reads: CASRTVERNTIYF. DNA for the CDR3: TGTGCCAGCAGGACGGTGGAGCGAAACACCATATATTTT.